This record looks at one T cell receptor (beta chain) sequence and its context. Its antigen remains unidentified. Base-call qualities are not available, and no considerably larger clone is one nucleotide away. The same CDR3 also results from other DNA sequences found in this sample. CDR1 and CDR2, per the germline V gene (reference sequence), are MNHEY and SMNVEV. Compared with germline, V lacks 6 bases and J lacks 0 bases; bases without a gene match: 5. CDR3 length: 15 amino acids, cysteine to phenylalanine. The entry retains the CDR3 DNA only, 45 bases that are in frame from base 1. TCRbeta CDR3 regions were amplified from genomic DNA by means of the immunoSEQ Assay, a bias-controlled multiplex PCR. On the authors' methods: The number of nucleated cells in each sample was estimated by amplification of reference gene primers within the assay. To quantify the absolute abundance of each unique TCRbeta CDR3 rearrangement, sequence reads were collapsed and filtered. For each sample, productive Simpson clonality was calculated by taking the square root of Simpson's diversity index across productive rearrangements. TCRdb retrieved this table from immuneACCESS and kept in-frame rearrangements only. Not all clones are present; in checked studies, unresolved V genes account for under half, and no reason is known for the remainder. D and trimming come from the DNA, and the V and J calls and clone size come from that table. The sample contains around 460,000 clones, around nine tenths of them found a single time. Around 0.92% of the sample belongs to the ten largest clones.

One collaborating source in Seattle enrolled patients during active infection and followed them longitudinally through the course of disease. Collaborating institutions collected whole blood in K2EDTA tubes following their own protocols. For TCRbeta analysis, collaborators shipped samples in one of three forms: frozen whole blood, isolated PBMCs, or DNA extracted from either of those sample types. This record belongs to a study of blood T cell repertoires in COVID-19 (TCRdb year 2020). Context from the whole study: The collaborator samples originated in the United States, Italy and Spain and spanned the acute and convalescent phases of COVID-19. The repertoires were made available in a free public database intended to serve as a resource for research on the immune response to SARS-CoV-2. The sample metadata nearly always contained a de-identified subject ID, COVID-19 status, age in years and sex. Deeply sampled blood TCRbeta repertoires from subjects exposed to, actively infected with, or recovered from COVID-19 were included in the dataset. The samples were drawn from the first 160 participants of the ongoing ImmuneRACE study and from 950 to 1,500 subjects provided by 6 global collaborators. The prospective study material was composed of cDNA or gDNA derived from T cells, B-cell-depleted T cells, or PBMCs. HLA class I and class II types, where available, came from metadata supplied by the sample provider rather than from assay-based typing.

Beyond this particular receptor, the publication reports: How much clinical and demographic metadata was included differed by source and by participant, and the metadata was provided uncurated.

The source is a man aged 18 to 29 with COVID-19, enrolled during active disease. The V and J genes are TRBV27 and TRBJ2-7, and TRBD1 aligns with 10 junction nucleotides. Sequencing used peripheral blood. The DNA is as follows: TGTGCCAGCAGCAGCCGGACAGGGGGCTCCTACGAGCAGTACTTC. The encoded protein is CASSSRTGGSYEQYF.